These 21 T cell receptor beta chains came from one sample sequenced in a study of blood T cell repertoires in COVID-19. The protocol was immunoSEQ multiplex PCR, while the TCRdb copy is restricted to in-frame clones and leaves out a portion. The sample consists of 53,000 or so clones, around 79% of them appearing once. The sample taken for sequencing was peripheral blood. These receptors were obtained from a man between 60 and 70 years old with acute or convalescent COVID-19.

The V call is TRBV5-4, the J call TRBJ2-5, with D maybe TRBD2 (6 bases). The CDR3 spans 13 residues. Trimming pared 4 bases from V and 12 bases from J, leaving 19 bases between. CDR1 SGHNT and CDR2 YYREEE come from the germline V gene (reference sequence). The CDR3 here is CASSVRLTPGEYF. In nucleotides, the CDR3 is TGTGCCAGCAGCGTGAGGTTGACGCCGGGGGAGTACTTC.

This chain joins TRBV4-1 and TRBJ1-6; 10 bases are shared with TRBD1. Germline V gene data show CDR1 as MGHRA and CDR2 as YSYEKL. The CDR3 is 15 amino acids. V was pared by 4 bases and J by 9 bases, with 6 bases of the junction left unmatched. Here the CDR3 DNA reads TGCGCCAGCAGCCGCGATGACAGGGGGCTTTCACCCCTCCACTTT. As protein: CASSRDDRGLSPLHF.

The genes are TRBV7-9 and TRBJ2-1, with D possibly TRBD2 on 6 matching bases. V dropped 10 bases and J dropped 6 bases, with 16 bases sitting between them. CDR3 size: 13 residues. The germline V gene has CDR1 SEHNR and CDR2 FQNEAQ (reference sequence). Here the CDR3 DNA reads TGTGCCACCCTAGCGCCCCAGGGCAATGAGCAGTTCTTC. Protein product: CATLAPQGNEQFF.

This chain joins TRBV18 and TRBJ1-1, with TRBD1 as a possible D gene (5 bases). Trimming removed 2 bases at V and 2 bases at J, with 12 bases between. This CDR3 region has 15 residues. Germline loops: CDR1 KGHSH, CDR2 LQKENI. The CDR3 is CASSPMEGLNTEAFF. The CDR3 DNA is TGTGCCAGCTCACCAATGGAGGGGTTAAACACTGAAGCTTTCTTT.

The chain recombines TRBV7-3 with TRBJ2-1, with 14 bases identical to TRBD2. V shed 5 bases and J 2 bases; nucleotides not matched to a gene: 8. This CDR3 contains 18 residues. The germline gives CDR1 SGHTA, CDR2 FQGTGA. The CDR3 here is CASSPGLAGGGPYNEQFF. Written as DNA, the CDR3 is TGTGCCAGCAGCCCTGGACTAGCGGGGGGAGGGCCCTACAATGAGCAGTTCTTC. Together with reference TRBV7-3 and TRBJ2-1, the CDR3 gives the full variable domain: GAGVSQTPSNKVTEKGKYVELRCDPISGHTALYWYRQSLGQGPEFLIYFQGTGAADDSGLPNDRFFAVRPEGSVSTLKIQRTERGDSAVYLCASSPGLAGGGPYNEQFFGPGTRLTVL.

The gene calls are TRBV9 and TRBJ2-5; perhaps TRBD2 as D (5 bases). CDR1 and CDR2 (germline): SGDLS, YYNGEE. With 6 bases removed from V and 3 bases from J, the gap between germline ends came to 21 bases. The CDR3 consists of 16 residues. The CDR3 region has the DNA TGTGCCAGCACCATAGGCAGTGGAAGAGGGAAAGAGACCCAGTACTTC. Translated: CASTIGSGRGKETQYF.

CDR3 protein: CASSPGLAGVRLYEQYF. The CDR3 DNA follows: TGCGCCAGCAGCCCAGGACTAGCGGGAGTACGGCTCTACGAGCAGTACTTC. This chain connects TRBV5-1 to TRBJ2-7, with TRBD2 identical over 13 bases. This CDR3 has 17 residues. The V gene's germline CDR1 is SGHRS and CDR2 YFSETQ. The junction had 10 bases not matched to a gene; V was cut back by 4 bases and J by 3 bases.

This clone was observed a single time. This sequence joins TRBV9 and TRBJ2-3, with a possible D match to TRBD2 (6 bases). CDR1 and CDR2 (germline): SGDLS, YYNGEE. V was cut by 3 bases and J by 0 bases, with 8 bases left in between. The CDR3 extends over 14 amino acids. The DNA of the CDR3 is TGTGCCAGCAGCGCCGGGACTAGCACAGATACGCAGTATTTT. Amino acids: CASSAGTSTDTQYF.

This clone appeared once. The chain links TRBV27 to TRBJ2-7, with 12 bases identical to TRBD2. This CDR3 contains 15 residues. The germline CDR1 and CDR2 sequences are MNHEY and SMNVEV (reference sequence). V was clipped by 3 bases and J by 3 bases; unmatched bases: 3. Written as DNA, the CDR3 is TGTGCCAGCAGTTTGCAGACTAGCGGGAGCTACGAGCAGTACTTC. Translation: CASSLQTSGSYEQYF.

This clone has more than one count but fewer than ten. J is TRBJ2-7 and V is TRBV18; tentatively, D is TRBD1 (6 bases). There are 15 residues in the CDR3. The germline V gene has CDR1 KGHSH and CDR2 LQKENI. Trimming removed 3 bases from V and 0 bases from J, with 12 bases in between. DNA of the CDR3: TGTGCCAGCTCACCCGGGACACCGAGCTCCTACGAGCAGTACTTC. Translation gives CASSPGTPSSYEQYF.

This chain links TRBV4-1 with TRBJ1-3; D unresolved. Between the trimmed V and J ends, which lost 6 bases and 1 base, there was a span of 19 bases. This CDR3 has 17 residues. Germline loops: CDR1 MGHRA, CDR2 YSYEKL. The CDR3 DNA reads TGCGCCAGCAGATCTTTCTTGTCGGGGAGTTCTGGAAACACCATATATTTT. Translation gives CASRSFLSGSSGNTIYF.

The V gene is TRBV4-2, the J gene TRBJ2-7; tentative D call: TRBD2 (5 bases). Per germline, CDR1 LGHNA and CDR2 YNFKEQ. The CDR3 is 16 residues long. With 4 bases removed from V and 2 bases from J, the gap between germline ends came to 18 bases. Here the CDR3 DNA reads TGTGCCAGCAGCCCTGACCTGAGAGGGTCGGCCTACGAGCAGTACTTC. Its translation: CASSPDLRGSAYEQYF.

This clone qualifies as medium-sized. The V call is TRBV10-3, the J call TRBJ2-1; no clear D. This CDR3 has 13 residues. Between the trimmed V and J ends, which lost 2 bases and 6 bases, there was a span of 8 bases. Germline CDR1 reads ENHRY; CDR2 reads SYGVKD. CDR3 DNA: TGTGCCATCAGTGAGGTGGCCAGCAATGAGCAGTTCTTC. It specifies CAISEVASNEQFF.

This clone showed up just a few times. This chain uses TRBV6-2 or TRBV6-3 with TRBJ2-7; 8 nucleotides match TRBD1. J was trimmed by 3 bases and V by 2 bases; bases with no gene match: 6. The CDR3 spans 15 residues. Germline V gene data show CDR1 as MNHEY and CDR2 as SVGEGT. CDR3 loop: CASSYPGQDNYEQYF. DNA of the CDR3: TGTGCCAGCAGTTACCCGGGACAGGATAACTACGAGCAGTACTTC.

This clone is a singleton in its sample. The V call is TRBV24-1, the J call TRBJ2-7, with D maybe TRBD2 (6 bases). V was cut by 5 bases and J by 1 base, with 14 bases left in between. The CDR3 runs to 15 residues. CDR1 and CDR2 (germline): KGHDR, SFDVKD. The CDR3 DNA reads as TGTGCCACCAGTGGTTCAGCGGAGGGTTCCTACGAGCAGTACTTC. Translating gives CATSGSAEGSYEQYF.

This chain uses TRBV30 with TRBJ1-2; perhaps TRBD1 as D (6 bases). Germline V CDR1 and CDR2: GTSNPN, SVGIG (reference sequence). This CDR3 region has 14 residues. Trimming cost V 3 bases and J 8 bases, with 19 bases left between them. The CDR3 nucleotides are TGTGCCTGGAGCCCTATTGGGGGGGGCGTCGGCTACACCTTC. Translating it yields CAWSPIGGGVGYTF.

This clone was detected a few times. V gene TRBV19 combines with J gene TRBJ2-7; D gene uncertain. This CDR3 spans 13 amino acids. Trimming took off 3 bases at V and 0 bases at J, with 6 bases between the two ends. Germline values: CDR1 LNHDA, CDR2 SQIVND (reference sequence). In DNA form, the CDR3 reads TGTGCCAGTAGTATGCATAGCTCCTACGAGCAGTACTTC. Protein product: CASSMHSSYEQYF.

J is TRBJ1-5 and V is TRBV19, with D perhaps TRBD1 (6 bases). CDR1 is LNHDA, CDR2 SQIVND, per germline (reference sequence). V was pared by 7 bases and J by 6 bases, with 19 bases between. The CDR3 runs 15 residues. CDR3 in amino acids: CASMPRAGVVQPQHF. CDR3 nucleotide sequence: TGTGCCAGTATGCCCCGGGCAGGGGTTGTTCAGCCCCAGCATTTT.

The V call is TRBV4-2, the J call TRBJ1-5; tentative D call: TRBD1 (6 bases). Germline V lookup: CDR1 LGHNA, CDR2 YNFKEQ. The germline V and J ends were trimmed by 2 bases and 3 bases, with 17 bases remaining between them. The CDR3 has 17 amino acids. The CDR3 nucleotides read TGTGCCAGCAGCCAAAACCCGGCTGGACAGACCAATCAGCCCCAGCATTTT. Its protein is CASSQNPAGQTNQPQHF.

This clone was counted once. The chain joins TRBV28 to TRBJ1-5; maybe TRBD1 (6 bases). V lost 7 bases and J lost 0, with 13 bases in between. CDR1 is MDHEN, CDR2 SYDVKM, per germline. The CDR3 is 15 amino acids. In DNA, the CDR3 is TGTGCCAGCATCCCAACAGGGTTTAGCAATCAGCCCCAGCATTTT. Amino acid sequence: CASIPTGFSNQPQHF.

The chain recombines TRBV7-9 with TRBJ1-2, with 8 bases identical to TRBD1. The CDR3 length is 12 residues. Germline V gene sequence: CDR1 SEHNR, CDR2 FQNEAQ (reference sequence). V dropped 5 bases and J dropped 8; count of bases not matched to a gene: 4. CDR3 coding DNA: TGTGCCAGCAGCCCCGGACAGGGCGGCTACACCTTC. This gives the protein CASSPGQGGYTF. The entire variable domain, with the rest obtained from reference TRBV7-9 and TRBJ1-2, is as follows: DTGVSQNPRHKITKRGQNVTFRCDPISEHNRLYWYRQTLGQGPEFLTYFQNEAQLEKSRLLSDRFSAERPKGSFSTLEIQRTEQGDSAMYLCASSPGQGGYTFGSGTRLTVV.